These 27 T cell receptor beta chains were sequenced from one sample in a study of blood T cells in healthy people across ages. Through a sample-barcoded 5' primer and a J-beta primer mix, a second PCR was run for roughly 7 to 12 cycles. A single record per CDR3 protein comes from TCRdb applying MiXCR to the 5' RACE reads. The sample contains some 790,000 distinct CDR3 sequences, less than 35% of which appear only once. Sequenced: blood. All receptors derive from an elderly woman in good health.

This clonotype was recorded a few times. The chain recombines TRBV6-2 or TRBV6-3 with TRBJ1-1; no firm D call. The CDR3 totals 12 residues. The V gene's germline CDR1 is MNHEY and CDR2 SVGEGT. The V end was cut by 2 bases, the J end by 9 bases, with 10 bases between. CDR3 in amino acids: CASSYGGLKAFF. The CDR3 DNA reads as TGTGCCAGCAGTTACGGCGGATTAAAAGCTTTCTTT.

This clonotype has only a few counts. The chain joins TRBV14 to TRBJ2-3; D may be TRBD2 (6 bases). The CDR3 sequence is 16 residues long. CDR1 is SGHDN, CDR2 FVKESK, per germline. V lost 2 bases to trimming and J lost 2 bases, with 14 bases between them. Written as DNA, the CDR3 is TGTGCCAGCAGCCAACCGGGACTCCTCTACACAGATACGCAGTATTTT. Its translation: CASSQPGLLYTDTQYF.

This clonotype was observed a handful of times. The J gene is TRBJ2-4, the V gene TRBV24-1; D is ambiguous. Trimming cost V 7 bases and J 6 bases, with 12 bases left between them. The CDR3 runs to 13 residues. CDR1 is KGHDR, CDR2 SFDVKD, per germline. The CDR3 region has the DNA TGTGCCACCAGGGACGCAGTAGGAAACATTCAGTACTTC. Its protein is CATRDAVGNIQYF.

About this clonotype: A much larger clone sits a single nucleotide away, making a read error possible. The chain links TRBV15 to TRBJ2-5; TRBD1 matches 7 bases. V lost 0 bases, J lost 11 bases, and 12 bases stayed unmatched. Germline assignment: CDR1 LNHNV and CDR2 YYDKDF (reference sequence). The CDR3 is made up of 15 amino acids. The CDR3 DNA sequence: TGTGCCACCAGCAGAGATCGGGACAGCCACAATGAGCAGTACTTC. It codes for CATSRDRDSHNEQYF.

Notes on this clonotype: A read error may produce the germline difference seen at one junction end. This chain joins TRBV3-1 and TRBJ1-4; D might be TRBD1 (6 bases). Germline V gene sequence: CDR1 LGHDT, CDR2 YNNKEL (reference sequence). There are 15 residues in the CDR3. CDR3 DNA sequence: TGTGCCAGCACCCAAGTGGGGGCATACAATGAAAAACTGTTTTTT. This sequence encodes CASTQVGAYNEKLFF.

The sample holds a few counts of this clonotype. A read error is possible here, since a much larger clone lies one base away. The J gene is TRBJ2-1, the V gene TRBV5-6; maybe TRBD2 (7 bases). The J call may be mistaken, given a closer DNA end match to TRBJ2-7. The CDR3 is 16 residues long. Germline V gene lookup returns CDR1 SGHDT and CDR2 YYEEEE. CDR3 sequence: CASDGGGGTYYNEQYF. Written as DNA, the CDR3 is TGTGCCAGCGACGGGGGAGGGGGAACCTATTACAATGAGCAGTACTTC.

This clonotype appeared many times. CDR3 amino acids: CASSPGTGWGYEQFF. The CDR3 nucleotides read TGTGCCAGCTCACCAGGGACAGGGTGGGGATATGAGCAGTTCTTC. This chain links TRBV18 with TRBJ2-1, with TRBD1 matching 9 bases. The V gene end was trimmed by 2 bases and the J gene end by 8 bases; junction bases not matched to a gene: 7. Germline values: CDR1 KGHSH, CDR2 LQKENI. The CDR3 extends over 15 amino acids.

The V gene is TRBV30, the J gene TRBJ1-2; D not certain. Per the germline V gene, CDR1 is GTSNPN and CDR2 is SVGIG (reference sequence). Trimming left V 0 bases short and J 4 bases short, with 15 bases between. The CDR3 covers 15 residues. This chain's CDR3 is CAWSVPGVGAYGYTF. As DNA, the CDR3 is TGTGCCTGGAGTGTACCAGGCGTGGGAGCCTATGGCTACACCTTC.

This clonotype was detected only a few times. The chain is built from TRBV2 and TRBJ2-5; 11 nucleotides match TRBD2. The junction had 7 bases not matched to a gene; V was cut back by 7 bases and J by 6 bases. Germline CDR1 is SNHLY and CDR2 is FYNNEI. The CDR3 has 14 amino acids. This chain's CDR3 is CASTRGLAEQTQYF. CDR3 DNA: TGTGCCAGCACTAGGGGACTAGCGGAACAGACCCAGTACTTC.

This clonotype appeared many times. The chain carries TRBV20-1 and TRBJ2-3; D may match TRBD1 or TRBD2 (5 bases each). Trimming left V 1 base short and J 4 bases short, with 15 bases between. CDR1 and CDR2 from the germline V gene are DFQATT and SNEGSKA (reference sequence). CDR3 length: 15 amino acids. In DNA, the CDR3 is TGCAGTGCTAGAGTGGGTGTAGTGGGGGCAGATACGCAGTATTTT. It yields the protein CSARVGVVGADTQYF.

At least ten counts were recorded for this clonotype. This chain links TRBV20-1 with TRBJ2-1; no clear D. Germline values: CDR1 DFQATT, CDR2 SNEGSKA (reference sequence). This CDR3 has 14 residues. Trimming stripped 6 bases from V and 4 bases from J, with 16 bases between. Here the CDR3 reads CSALSDRLYNEQFF. CDR3 DNA sequence: TGCAGTGCCCTAAGTGACCGATTATACAATGAGCAGTTCTTC.

This clonotype was seen a handful of times. CDR3 sequence (DNA): TGTGCCAGCAGTTCCTCCCACGGGGAGCTGTTTTTT. Its translation is CASSSSHGELFF. J is TRBJ2-2 and V is TRBV6-2 or TRBV6-3; D unresolved. CDR3 size: 12 residues. The V gene's germline CDR1 is MNHEY and CDR2 SVGEGT. Deletions cut 4 bases from V and 7 bases from J, with 7 bases between.

This clonotype was counted many times. The chain recombines TRBV12-3 or TRBV12-4 with TRBJ1-2; D gene unclear. This CDR3 has 15 amino acids. Trimming pared 5 bases from V and 10 bases from J, leaving 23 bases between. The CDR3 coding sequence is TGTGCCAGCAGTCTCATGGAATCTTCGATGCCATTCTACACCTTC. Translated: CASSLMESSMPFYTF.

This clonotype was seen a handful of times. The chain links TRBV4-3 to TRBJ1-4; TRBD1 agrees at 10 bases. The V segment lost 0 bases and the J segment 8 bases; nucleotides outside the gene matches: 6. The CDR3 spans 16 residues. The V gene's germline CDR1 is LGHNA and CDR2 YSLEER. As DNA, the CDR3 is TGCGCCAGCAGCCAAGAGCGCGGGACAGGGGAAGAAAAACTGTTTTTT. This sequence encodes CASSQERGTGEEKLFF.

This clonotype has just a few counts. A single base separates this from a much larger clone, so it may be a read error. The gene calls are TRBV5-3 and TRBJ2-5; no definite D call. TRBV5-3 is known as an ORF, though its function is uncertain. With 4 bases removed from V and 11 bases from J, the gap between germline ends came to 21 bases. This CDR3 spans 14 amino acids. CDR3 residues: CARSLLLAYNEQYF. In DNA form, the CDR3 reads TGTGCCAGAAGCCTGCTTCTGGCCTACAATGAGCAGTACTTC.

This clonotype has at least ten counts. V usage is TRBV2 and J usage is TRBJ1-1, with D hard to call. This CDR3 comprises 15 residues. CDR1 is SNHLY, CDR2 FYNNEI, per germline. V was cut by 0 bases and J by 2 bases, with 10 bases left in between. The DNA for the CDR3 is TGTGCCAGCAGTGAAGCTACGGCAGGAAACACTGAAGCTTTCTTT. It translates to CASSEATAGNTEAFF.

In the case of this clonotype: A read error may explain this, as a much larger clone is one base away. V gene TRBV6-2 or TRBV6-3 combines with J gene TRBJ2-5, with D uncertain. V was trimmed by 10 bases and J by 1 base, leaving 13 bases between them. Per germline, CDR1 MNHEY and CDR2 SVGEGT. This CDR3 is built from 13 residues. The DNA of the CDR3 is TGTGCCAACCAGCGCGATTCCCAAGAGACCCAGTACTTC. Translated: CANQRDSQETQYF.

This clonotype was found many times. The rearrangement links TRBV7-8 to TRBJ2-7, with TRBD1 matching over 8 bases. CDR1 is SGHVS and CDR2 is FQNEAQ in the germline V gene. This CDR3 is 17 amino acids long. The V and J ends lost 1 base and 2 bases, in that order; junction bases with no gene match: 10. Here the CDR3 reads CASSLGSRGQATYEQYF. In DNA, the CDR3 is TGTGCCAGCAGCTTAGGGTCACGGGGACAGGCGACCTACGAGCAGTACTTC.

This clonotype was recorded a few times. This could be a read error, since a much larger clone is one nucleotide away. The V call is TRBV20-1, the J call TRBJ2-5, with 9 bases fitting TRBD2. In germline, CDR1 is DFQATT, CDR2 SNEGSKA (reference sequence). With V trimmed by 0 bases and J by 3 bases, 5 bases remained unmatched. The length of the CDR3 is 15 residues. CDR3: CSAREAPSGEETQYF. The DNA for the CDR3 is TGCAGTGCTAGAGAGGCACCTAGCGGGGAAGAGACCCAGTACTTC.

This clonotype came up many times. The V and J genes are TRBV20-1 and TRBJ2-1; 7 nucleotides agree with TRBD2. The V gene end was trimmed by 1 base and the J gene end by 7 bases; junction bases not matched to a gene: 10. The CDR3 totals 15 residues. Germline CDR1 reads DFQATT; CDR2 reads SNEGSKA (reference sequence). CDR3 residues: CSARAHAGVTNEQFF. CDR3 sequence (DNA): TGCAGTGCTAGAGCCCACGCGGGGGTTACGAATGAGCAGTTCTTC.

This clonotype was counted many times. The chain uses TRBV5-5 and TRBJ2-2; 14 bases agree with TRBD2. The CDR3 has 17 amino acids. With 4 bases clipped from V and 5 bases from J, the junction kept 7 bases outside the gene matches. Germline-derived CDR1 and CDR2 are SGHKS and YYEKEE (reference sequence). CDR3: CASSPGLAGAGTGELFF. In nucleotides, the CDR3 is TGTGCCAGCAGCCCGGGACTAGCGGGGGCGGGAACCGGGGAGCTGTTTTTT. Based on the CDR3 plus reference TRBV5-5 and TRBJ2-2, the full variable domain is DAGVTQSPTHLIKTRGQQVTLRCSPISGHKSVSWYQQVLGQGPQFIFQYYEKEERGRGNFPDRFSARQFPNYSSELNVNALLLGDSALYLCASSPGLAGAGTGELFFGEGSRLTVL.

This clonotype has a count of ten or more. V and J are TRBV12-3 or TRBV12-4 and TRBJ1-5, with 9 nucleotides matching TRBD1. V lost 3 bases, J lost 0 bases, and 6 bases stayed unmatched. This CDR3 has 17 amino acids. CDR3 amino acids: CASSFPGTGFSNQPQHF. CDR3 coding DNA: TGTGCCAGCAGTTTCCCCGGGACAGGGTTTAGCAATCAGCCCCAGCATTTT.

This clonotype was picked up many times. The rearrangement links TRBV28 to TRBJ2-3; D might be TRBD1 (5 bases). Trimming cost V 3 bases and J 1 base, with 11 bases left between them. Germline lookup yields CDR1 MDHEN and CDR2 SYDVKM. This CDR3 comprises 15 residues. The DNA of the CDR3 is TGTGCCAGCAGTTTTGCAGGGTCAGGCACAGATACGCAGTATTTT. This sequence encodes CASSFAGSGTDTQYF.

The chain carries TRBV12-3 or TRBV12-4 and TRBJ2-1, with D maybe TRBD1 (7 bases). Trimming left V 3 bases short and J 9 bases short, with 18 bases between. CDR3 length equals 15 residues. CDR3 region: CASSLEGATLGEQFF. The CDR3, as DNA: TGTGCCAGCAGTTTGGAGGGGGCCACCTTAGGTGAGCAGTTCTTC.

V is TRBV20-1 and J is TRBJ2-1; D perhaps matches TRBD2 (5 bases). The CDR3 is 16 amino acids. Trimming removed 0 bases from V and 9 bases from J, with 21 bases in between. Germline V gives CDR1 DFQATT, CDR2 SNEGSKA (reference sequence). CDR3 amino acids: CSARDGTSILSGEQFF. The CDR3 DNA sequence: TGCAGTGCTAGAGATGGAACTAGTATATTGTCCGGTGAGCAGTTCTTC.

This clonotype was seen at least ten times. The chain employs TRBV12-3 or TRBV12-4 and TRBJ2-5, with D perhaps matching TRBD1 or TRBD2 (5 bases each). The CDR3 runs to 15 residues. Trimming removed 3 bases from V and 5 bases from J, with 16 bases in between. The CDR3 bases are TGTGCCAGCAGTTTTTCTGTGGGGCGAGGGGAGACCCAGTACTTC. Translating it yields CASSFSVGRGETQYF.

This clonotype showed up many times. The chain has TRBV6-2 or TRBV6-3 and TRBJ2-5; 8 positions agree with TRBD1. The germline CDR1 and CDR2 sequences are MNHEY and SVGEGT. This CDR3 is built from 13 residues. After removal of 5 bases from V and 8 bases from J, the junction contained 7 bases not matched to a gene. DNA of the CDR3: TGTGCCAGCAGTAGGACAGGGATCGGAACCCAGTACTTC. Its protein product is CASSRTGIGTQYF.